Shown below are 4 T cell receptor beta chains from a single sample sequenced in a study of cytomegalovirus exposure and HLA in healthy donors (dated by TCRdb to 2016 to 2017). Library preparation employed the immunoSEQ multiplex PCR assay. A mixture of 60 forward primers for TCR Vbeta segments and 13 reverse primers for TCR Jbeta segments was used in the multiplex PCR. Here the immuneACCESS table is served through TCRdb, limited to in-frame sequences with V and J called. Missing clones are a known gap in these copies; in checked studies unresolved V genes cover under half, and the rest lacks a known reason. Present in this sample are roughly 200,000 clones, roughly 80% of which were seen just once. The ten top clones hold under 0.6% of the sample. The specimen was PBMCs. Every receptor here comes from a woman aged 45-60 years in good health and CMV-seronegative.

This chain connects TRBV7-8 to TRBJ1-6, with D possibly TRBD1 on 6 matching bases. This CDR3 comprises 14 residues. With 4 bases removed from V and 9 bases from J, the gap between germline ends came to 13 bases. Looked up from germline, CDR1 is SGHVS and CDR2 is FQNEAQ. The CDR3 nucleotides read TGTGCCAGCAGCTCGAACAGGGTTTCTTCACCCCTCCACTTT. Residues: CASSSNRVSSPLHF.

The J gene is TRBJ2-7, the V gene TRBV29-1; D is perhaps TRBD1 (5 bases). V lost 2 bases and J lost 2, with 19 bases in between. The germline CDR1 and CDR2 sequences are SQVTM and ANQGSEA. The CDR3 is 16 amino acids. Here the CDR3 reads CSVESPIGKGTYEQYF. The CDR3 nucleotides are TGCAGCGTTGAATCTCCTATAGGTAAGGGGACCTACGAGCAGTACTTC.

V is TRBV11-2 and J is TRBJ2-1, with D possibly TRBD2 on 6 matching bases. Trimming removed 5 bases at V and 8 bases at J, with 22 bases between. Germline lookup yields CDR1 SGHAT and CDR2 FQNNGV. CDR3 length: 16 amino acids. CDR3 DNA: TGTGCCAGCAGCGATCCCGGGAGCAGTGTGTCGTATGAGCAGTTCTTC. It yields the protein CASSDPGSSVSYEQFF.

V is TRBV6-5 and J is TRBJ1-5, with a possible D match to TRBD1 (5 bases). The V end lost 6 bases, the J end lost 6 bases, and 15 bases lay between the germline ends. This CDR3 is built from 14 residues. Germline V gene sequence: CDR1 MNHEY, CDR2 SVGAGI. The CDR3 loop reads CASSETAYGQPQHF. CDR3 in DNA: TGTGCCAGCAGCGAGACAGCTTACGGTCAGCCCCAGCATTTT.